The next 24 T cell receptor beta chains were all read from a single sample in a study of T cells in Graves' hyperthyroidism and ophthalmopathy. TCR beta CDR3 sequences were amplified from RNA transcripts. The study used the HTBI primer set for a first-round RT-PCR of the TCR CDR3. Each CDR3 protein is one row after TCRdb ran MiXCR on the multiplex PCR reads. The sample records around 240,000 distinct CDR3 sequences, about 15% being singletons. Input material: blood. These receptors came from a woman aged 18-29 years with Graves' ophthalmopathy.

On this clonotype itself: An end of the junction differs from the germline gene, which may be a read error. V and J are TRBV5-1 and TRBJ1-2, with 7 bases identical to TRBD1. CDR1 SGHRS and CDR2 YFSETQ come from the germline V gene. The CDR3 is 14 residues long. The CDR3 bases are TGTGCCAGCAGCTTGGAGGGACAGATCTATGGCTACACCTTC. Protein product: CASSLEGQIYGYTF. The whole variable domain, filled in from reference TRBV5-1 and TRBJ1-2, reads KAGVTQTPRYLIKTRGQQVTLSCSPISGHRSVSWYQQTPGQGLQFLFEYFSETQRNKGNFPGRFSGRQFSNSRSEMNVSTLELGDSALYLCASSLEGQIYGYTFGSGTRLTVV.

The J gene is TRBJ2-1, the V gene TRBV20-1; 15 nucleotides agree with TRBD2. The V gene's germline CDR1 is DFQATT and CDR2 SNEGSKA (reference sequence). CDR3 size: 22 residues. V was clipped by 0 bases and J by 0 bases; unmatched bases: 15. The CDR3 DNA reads TGCAGTGCTAGAGATCGCTTAACCGGGACTAGCGGGAGGCCCCGCTCCTACAATGAGCAGTTCTTC. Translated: CSARDRLTGTSGRPRSYNEQFF.

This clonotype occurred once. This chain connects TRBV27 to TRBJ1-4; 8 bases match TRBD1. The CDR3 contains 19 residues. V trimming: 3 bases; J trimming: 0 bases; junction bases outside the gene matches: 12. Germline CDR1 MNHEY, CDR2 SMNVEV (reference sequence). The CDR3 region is CASSLWAGGVEATNEKLFF. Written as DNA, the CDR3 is TGTGCCAGCAGTTTGTGGGCAGGGGGCGTTGAGGCAACTAATGAAAAACTGTTTTTT.

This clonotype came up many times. The CDR3 loop is CASSRTAEAFF. The CDR3 DNA reads TGTGCCAGCAGTAGGACAGCTGAAGCTTTCTTT. The V and J genes are TRBV28 and TRBJ1-1; TRBD1 might be the D (6 bases). This CDR3 region has 11 residues. V lost 5 bases and J 6 bases, leaving 7 bases between the germline ends. Germline V gives CDR1 MDHEN, CDR2 SYDVKM.

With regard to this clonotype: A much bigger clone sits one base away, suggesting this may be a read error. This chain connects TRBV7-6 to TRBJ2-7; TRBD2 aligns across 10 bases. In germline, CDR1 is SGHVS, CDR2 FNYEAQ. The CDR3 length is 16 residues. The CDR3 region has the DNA TGTTCCAGCAGCTTAGTTGGAGCGGGAGGGCCCGACGAGCAGTACTTC. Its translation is CSSSLVGAGGPDEQYF.

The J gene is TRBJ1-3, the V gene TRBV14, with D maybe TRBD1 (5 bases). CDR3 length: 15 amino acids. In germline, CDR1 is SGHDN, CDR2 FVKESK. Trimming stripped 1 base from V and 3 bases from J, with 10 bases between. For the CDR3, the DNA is TGTGCCAGCAGCCAAGTTGGGGCCGATGGAAACACCATATATTTT. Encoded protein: CASSQVGADGNTIYF.

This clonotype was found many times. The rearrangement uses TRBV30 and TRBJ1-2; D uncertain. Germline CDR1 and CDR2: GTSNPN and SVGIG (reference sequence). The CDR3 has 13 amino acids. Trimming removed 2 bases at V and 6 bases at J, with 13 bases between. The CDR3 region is CAWSNGNRNGYTF. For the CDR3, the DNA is TGTGCCTGGAGTAACGGGAATAGGAATGGCTACACCTTC. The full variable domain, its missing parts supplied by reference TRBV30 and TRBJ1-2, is SQTIHQWPATLVQPVGSPLSLECTVEGTSNPNLYWYRQAAGRGLQLLFYSVGIGQISSEVPQNLSASRPQDRQFILSSKKLLLSDSGFYLCAWSNGNRNGYTFGSGTRLTVV.

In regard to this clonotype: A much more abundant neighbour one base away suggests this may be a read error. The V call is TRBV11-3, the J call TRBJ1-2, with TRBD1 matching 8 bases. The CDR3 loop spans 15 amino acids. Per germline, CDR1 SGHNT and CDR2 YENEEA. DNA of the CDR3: TGTGCCGGCAGCCCAGGACAGGGTGTGAACTATGGCTACACCTTC. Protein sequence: CAGSPGQGVNYGYTF. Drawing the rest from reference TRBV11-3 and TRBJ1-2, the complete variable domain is EAGVVQSPRYKIIEKKQPVAFWCNPISGHNTLYWYLQNLGQGPELLIRYENEEAVDDSQLPKDRFSAERLKGVDSTLKIQPAELGDSAVYLCAGSPGQGVNYGYTFGSGTRLTVV.

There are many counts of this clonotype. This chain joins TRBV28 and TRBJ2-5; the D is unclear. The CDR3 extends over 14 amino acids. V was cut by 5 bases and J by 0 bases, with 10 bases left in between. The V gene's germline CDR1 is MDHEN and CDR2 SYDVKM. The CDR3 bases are TGTGCCAGCAGTGTCACACCGTACCAAGAGACCCAGTACTTC. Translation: CASSVTPYQETQYF.

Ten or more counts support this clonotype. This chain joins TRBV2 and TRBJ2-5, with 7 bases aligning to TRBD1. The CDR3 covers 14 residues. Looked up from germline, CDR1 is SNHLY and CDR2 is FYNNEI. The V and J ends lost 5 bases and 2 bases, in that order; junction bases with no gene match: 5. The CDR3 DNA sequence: TGTGCCAGCAGTTCCCCAGGGGGACAAGAGACCCAGTACTTC. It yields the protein CASSSPGGQETQYF.

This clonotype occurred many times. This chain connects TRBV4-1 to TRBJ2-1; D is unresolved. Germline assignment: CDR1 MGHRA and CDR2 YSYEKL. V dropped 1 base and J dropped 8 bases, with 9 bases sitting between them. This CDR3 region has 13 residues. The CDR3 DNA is TGCGCCAGCAGCCAAGTCGGGCGCGATGAGCAGTTCTTC. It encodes CASSQVGRDEQFF.

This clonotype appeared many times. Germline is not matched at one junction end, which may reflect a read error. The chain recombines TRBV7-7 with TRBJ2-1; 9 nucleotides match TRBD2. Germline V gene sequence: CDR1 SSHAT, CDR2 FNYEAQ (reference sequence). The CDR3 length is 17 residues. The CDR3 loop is CASSPTAGGSSYNEQFF. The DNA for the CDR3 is TGTGCTAGCAGCCCGACAGCGGGAGGCAGCTCCTACAATGAGCAGTTCTTC.

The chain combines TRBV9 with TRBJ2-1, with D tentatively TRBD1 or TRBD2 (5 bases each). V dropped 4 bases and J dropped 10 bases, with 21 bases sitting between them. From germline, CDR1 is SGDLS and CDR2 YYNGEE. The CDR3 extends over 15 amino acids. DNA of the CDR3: TGTGCCAGCAGCCCTCGGGACCCTCCGTCGGAGGAGCAGTTCTTC. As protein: CASSPRDPPSEEQFF.

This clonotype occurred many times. The CDR3 region is CASSKRDYQETQYF. The CDR3 DNA is TGTGCCAGCAGCAAGCGGGACTACCAAGAGACCCAGTACTTC. The V gene is TRBV5-4, the J gene TRBJ2-5, with 7 bases fitting TRBD2. In germline, CDR1 is SGHNT, CDR2 YYREEE (reference sequence). J lost 0 bases, V lost 4 bases, and 3 bases had no gene match. The CDR3 runs to 14 residues.

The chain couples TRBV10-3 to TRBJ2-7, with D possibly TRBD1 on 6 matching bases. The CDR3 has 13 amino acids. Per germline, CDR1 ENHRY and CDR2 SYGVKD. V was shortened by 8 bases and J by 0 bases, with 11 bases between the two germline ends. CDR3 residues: CAIGGRSSYEQYF. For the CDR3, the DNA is TGTGCCATCGGGGGCAGGAGCTCCTACGAGCAGTACTTC.

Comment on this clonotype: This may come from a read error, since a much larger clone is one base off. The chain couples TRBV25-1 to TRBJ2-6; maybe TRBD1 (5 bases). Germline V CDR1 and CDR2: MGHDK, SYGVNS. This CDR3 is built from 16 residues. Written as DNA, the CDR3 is TGTGCCAGCAGTCCTCTGGGGTTCTCTGGGGCCGACGTCCTGACTTTC. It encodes CASSPLGFSGADVLTF.

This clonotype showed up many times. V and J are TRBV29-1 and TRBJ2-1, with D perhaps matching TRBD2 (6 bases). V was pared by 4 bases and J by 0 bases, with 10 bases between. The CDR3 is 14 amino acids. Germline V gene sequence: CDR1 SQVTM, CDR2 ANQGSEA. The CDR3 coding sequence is TGCAGCGTTGTTGACGGGAGCTCCTACAATGAGCAGTTCTTC. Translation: CSVVDGSSYNEQFF.

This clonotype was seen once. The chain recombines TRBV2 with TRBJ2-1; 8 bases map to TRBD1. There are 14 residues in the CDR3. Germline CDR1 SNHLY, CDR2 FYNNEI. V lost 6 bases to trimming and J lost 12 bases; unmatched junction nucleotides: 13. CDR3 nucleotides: TGTGCCAGCAGGGGACAGACAGGGGCCGGGCCGCAGTTCTTC. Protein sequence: CASRGQTGAGPQFF.

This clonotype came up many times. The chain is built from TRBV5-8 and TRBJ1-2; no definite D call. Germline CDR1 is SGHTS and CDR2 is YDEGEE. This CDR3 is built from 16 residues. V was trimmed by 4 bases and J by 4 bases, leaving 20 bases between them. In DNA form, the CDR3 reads TGTGCCAGCAGCAGGGAGGGTCGGAGGAGTCCCTATGGCTACACCTTC. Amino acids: CASSREGRRSPYGYTF.

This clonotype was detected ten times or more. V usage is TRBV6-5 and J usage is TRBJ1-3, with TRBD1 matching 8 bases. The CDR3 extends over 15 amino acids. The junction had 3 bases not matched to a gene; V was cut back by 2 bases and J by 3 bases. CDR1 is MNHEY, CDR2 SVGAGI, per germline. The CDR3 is CASSYDRGFGNTIYF. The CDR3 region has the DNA TGTGCCAGCAGTTACGACAGGGGCTTTGGAAACACCATATATTTT.

The CDR3 coding sequence is TGTGCCAGCAGTGAGCGACCCCGCGGGGAGCAGTACTTC. It yields the protein CASSERPRGEQYF. The rearrangement links TRBV6-1 to TRBJ2-7; a possible D gene is TRBD2 (5 bases). V was clipped by 3 bases and J by 7 bases, with 13 bases between them. Germline loops: CDR1 MNHNS, CDR2 SASEGT. The CDR3 has 13 residues.

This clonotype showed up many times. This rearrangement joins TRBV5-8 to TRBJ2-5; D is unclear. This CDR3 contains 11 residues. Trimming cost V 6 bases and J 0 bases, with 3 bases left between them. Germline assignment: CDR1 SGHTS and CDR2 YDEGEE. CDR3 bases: TGTGCCAGCACCGACCAAGAGACCCAGTACTTC. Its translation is CASTDQETQYF.

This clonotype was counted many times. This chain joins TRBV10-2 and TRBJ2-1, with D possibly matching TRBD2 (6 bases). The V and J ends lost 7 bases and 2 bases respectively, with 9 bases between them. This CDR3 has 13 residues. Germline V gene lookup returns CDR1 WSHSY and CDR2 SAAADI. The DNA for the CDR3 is TGCGCCAGCACCGGAGGGCCCTACAATGAGCAGTTCTTC. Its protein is CASTGGPYNEQFF.

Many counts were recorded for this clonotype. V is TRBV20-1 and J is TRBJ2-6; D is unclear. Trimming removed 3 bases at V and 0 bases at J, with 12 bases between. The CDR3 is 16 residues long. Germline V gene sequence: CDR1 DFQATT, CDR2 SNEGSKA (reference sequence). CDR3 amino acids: CSASGRPSSGANVLTF. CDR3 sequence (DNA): TGCAGTGCTAGTGGACGGCCTAGCTCTGGGGCCAACGTCCTGACTTTC.